This TCR beta chain is from a study of memory CD4+ T cells and cytomegalovirus serostatus. Single viable CD3+CD4+CD8-CD45RO+ cells were sorted as the memory CD4+ T cells. After thawing, CD4+ T cells were positively selected. This CDR3 spans 16 amino acids. Per the germline V gene, CDR1 is MNHNY and CDR2 is SVGAGI (reference sequence). V was clipped by 6 bases and J by 9 bases; unmatched bases: 12. Libraries were prepared by immunoSEQ multiplex PCR; TCRdb keeps only in-frame clonotypes and omits some of them. The sample contains more than 45,000 clones, roughly four fifths of which appear only once. Sequenced input: memory CD4+ T cells from blood. The chain has TRBV6-6 and TRBJ1-6; 9 bases agree with TRBD1. This receptor was obtained from an adult in good health and CMV-seronegative. For the CDR3, the DNA is TGTGCCAGCAGCCTCACAGGGGGCGAGATGGGTTCACCCCTCCACTTT. This translates into CASSLTGGEMGSPLHF.